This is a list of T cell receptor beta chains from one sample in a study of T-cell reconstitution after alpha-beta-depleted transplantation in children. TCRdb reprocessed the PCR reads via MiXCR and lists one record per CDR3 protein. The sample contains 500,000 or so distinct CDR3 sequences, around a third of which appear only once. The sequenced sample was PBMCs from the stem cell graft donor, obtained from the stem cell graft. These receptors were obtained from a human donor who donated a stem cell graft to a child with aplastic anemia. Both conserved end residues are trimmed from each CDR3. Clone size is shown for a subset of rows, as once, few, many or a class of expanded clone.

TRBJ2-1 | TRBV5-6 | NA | ASSLRQRSSYNEQF
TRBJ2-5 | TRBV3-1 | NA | ASSLTSEGETQY
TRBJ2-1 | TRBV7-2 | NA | ASSLYRRLVRDEQF
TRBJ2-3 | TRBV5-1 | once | ASSRTSGPTDTQY
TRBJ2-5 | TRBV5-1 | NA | ASSHAPYQETQY
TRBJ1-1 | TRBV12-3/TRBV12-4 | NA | ASRGGRGNTEAF
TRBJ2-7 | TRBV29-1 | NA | SVEVGGGYEQY
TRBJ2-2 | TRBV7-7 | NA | ASSPGEVRTGELF
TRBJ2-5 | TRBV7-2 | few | ASSSTSGKYQETQY
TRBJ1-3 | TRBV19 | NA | ASREFSGNTIY
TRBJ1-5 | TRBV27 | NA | ASSSRGAERFNQPQH
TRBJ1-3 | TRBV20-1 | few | SAYWADTIY
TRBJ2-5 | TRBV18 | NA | ASSPGLSETQY
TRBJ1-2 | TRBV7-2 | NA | ASSSPVSNGHGYT
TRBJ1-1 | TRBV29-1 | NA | SARLGGTEAF
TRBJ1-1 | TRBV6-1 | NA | ASTFVGDPGAEAF
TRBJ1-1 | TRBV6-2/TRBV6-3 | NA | ASSYGAEGRPEAF
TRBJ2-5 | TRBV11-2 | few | ASSQGLAGETQY
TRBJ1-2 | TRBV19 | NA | ASSSTGVDDGYT
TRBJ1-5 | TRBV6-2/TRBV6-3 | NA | ASSYSKTQPQH
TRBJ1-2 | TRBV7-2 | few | ASSSVDSYYGYT
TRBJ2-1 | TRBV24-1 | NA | ATSDLQAGGPWGSYNEQF
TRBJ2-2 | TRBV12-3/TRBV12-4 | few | ASSSSENTGELF
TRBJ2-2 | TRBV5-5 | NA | ASHSRASTGELF
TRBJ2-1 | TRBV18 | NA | ASSVNSYNEQF
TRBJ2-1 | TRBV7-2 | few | ASSLDSGGSYNEQF
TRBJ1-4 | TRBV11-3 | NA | ASSIGGTGVELF
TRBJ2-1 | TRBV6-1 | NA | ASSGPVGGNLGSYNEQF
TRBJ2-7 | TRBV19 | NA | ASNTTSGSPPASYEQY
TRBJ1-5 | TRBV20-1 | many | SARDLGQGADTQPQH
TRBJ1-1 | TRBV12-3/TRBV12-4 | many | ASSLGSEAF
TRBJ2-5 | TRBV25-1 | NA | ASSELTSGRGETQY